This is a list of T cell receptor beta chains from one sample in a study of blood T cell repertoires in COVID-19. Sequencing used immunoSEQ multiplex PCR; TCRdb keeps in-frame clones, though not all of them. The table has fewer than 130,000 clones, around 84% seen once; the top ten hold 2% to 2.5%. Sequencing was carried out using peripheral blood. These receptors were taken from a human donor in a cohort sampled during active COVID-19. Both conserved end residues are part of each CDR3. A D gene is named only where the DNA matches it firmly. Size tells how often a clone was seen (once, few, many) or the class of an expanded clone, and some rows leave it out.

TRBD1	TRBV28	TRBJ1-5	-	CASSTPGGRQPQHF	TGTGCCAGCAGTACACCAGGGGGCAGGCAGCCCCAGCATTTT
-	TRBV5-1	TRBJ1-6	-	CASSLARPAGDNSPLHF	TGCGCCAGCAGCTTGGCCCGCCCGGCGGGGGATAATTCACCCCTCCACTTT
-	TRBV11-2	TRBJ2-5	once	CASSLDKPSVGQETQYF	TGTGCCAGCAGCTTAGATAAGCCCAGCGTTGGCCAAGAGACCCAGTACTTC
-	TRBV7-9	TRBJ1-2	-	CASSPFTGHPNYGYTF	TGTGCCAGCAGCCCATTCACAGGGCATCCTAACTATGGCTACACCTTC
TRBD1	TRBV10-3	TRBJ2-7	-	CASRQGANEQYF	TGTGCCTCCAGACAGGGGGCGAACGAGCAGTACTTC
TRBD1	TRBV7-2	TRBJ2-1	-	CASSPGQGGNEQFF	TGTGCCAGCAGCCCGGGACAGGGGGGAAATGAGCAGTTCTTC
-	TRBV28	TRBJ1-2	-	CASYAARGYGYTF	TGTGCCAGCTATGCAGCGCGGGGCTATGGCTACACCTTC
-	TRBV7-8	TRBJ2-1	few	CASSLERSEQFF	TGTGCCAGCAGCTTAGAACGGAGTGAGCAGTTCTTC
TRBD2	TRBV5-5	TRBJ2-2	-	CASRKLAGVSTGELFF	TGTGCCAGCAGAAAACTAGCGGGAGTGTCCACCGGGGAGCTGTTTTTT
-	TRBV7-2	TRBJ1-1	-	CASSFGGGGTEAFF	TGTGCCAGCAGCTTTGGGGGAGGGGGTACTGAAGCTTTCTTT
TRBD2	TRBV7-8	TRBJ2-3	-	CASTWGTSGGTDTQYF	TGTGCCAGCACCTGGGGAACTAGCGGGGGCACAGATACGCAGTATTTT
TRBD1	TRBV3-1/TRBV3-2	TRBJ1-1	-	CASSPGTGAENTEAFF	TGTGCCAGCAGCCCCGGGACAGGGGCAGAGAACACTGAAGCTTTCTTT
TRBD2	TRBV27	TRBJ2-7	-	CASRFHGGGFSYEQYF	TGTGCCAGCAGATTCCACGGCGGGGGGTTCTCCTACGAGCAGTACTTC
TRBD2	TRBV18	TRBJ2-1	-	CASSPPPGLAGGSYNEQFF	TGTGCCAGCTCACCACCGCCTGGACTAGCGGGAGGGTCCTACAATGAGCAGTTCTTC
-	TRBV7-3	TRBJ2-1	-	CASSLTGGEQFF	TGTGCCAGCAGCTTAACGGGGGGTGAGCAGTTCTTC
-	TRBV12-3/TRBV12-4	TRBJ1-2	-	CASSLDGAYGYTF	TGTGCCAGCAGTTTAGACGGAGCCTATGGCTACACCTTC
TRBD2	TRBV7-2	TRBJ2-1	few	CASSSSGGFYNEQFF	TGTGCCAGCAGCTCGAGCGGGGGGTTTTACAATGAGCAGTTCTTC
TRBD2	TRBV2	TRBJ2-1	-	CASSGASGGEGEQFF	TGTGCCAGCAGCGGAGCTAGCGGGGGGGAGGGTGAGCAGTTCTTC
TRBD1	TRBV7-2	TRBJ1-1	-	CASSPGQGRGDTEAFF	TGTGCCAGCAGCCCGGGACAGGGTAGGGGCGACACTGAAGCTTTCTTT
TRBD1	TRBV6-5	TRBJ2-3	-	CASSRDRGSDTQYF	TGTGCCAGCAGCCGGGACAGGGGATCAGATACGCAGTATTTT
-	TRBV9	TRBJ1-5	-	CASSAKSGGQHF	TGTGCCAGCAGCGCGAAATCAGGAGGCCAGCATTTT
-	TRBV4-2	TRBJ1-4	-	CASSQPGTLGNEKLFF	TGTGCCAGCAGCCAACCGGGGACACTAGGTAATGAAAAACTGTTTTTT
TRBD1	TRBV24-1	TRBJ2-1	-	CATSDTPGTGSDEQFF	TGTGCCACCAGTGATACCCCCGGGACAGGGTCTGATGAGCAGTTCTTC
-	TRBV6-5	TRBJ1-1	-	CASKPTVEAFF	TGTGCCAGCAAGCCCACCGTTGAAGCTTTCTTT
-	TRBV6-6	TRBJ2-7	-	CASNQKSYEQYF	TGTGCCAGCAACCAGAAGTCCTACGAGCAGTACTTC
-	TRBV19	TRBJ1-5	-	CASSIGAQPQHF	TGTGCCAGTAGTATAGGGGCACAGCCCCAGCATTTT
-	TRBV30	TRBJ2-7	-	CAWSVSRVKEQYF	TGTGCCTGGAGTGTCTCCAGGGTGAAAGAGCAGTACTTC
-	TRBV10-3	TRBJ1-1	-	CAISESGRGAFF	TGTGCCATCAGTGAGTCAGGGAGGGGAGCTTTCTTT
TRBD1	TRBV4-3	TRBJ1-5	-	CASSQTGTVNQPQHF	TGCGCCAGCAGCCAAACCGGGACAGTTAATCAGCCCCAGCATTTT
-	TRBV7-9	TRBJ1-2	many	CASSQSGFLGGYTF	TGTGCCAGCAGCCAATCGGGATTTTTGGGAGGCTACACCTTC
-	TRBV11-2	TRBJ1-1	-	CASSISRGHTEAFF	TGTGCCAGCAGCATCAGCCGAGGGCACACTGAAGCTTTCTTT
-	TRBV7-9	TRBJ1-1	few	CASSSLTWSEAFF	TGTGCCAGCAGCTCTTTAACATGGTCTGAAGCTTTCTTT
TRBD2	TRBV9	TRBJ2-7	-	CASSARAAGAYEQYF	TGTGCCAGCAGCGCTAGGGCAGCGGGGGCCTACGAGCAGTACTTC
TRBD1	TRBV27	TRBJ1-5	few	CASRLGTDHNQPQHF	TGTGCCAGCAGACTTGGGACAGACCACAATCAGCCCCAGCATTTT
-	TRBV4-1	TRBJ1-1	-	CASSQVSRLNTEAFF	TGCGCCAGCAGCCAAGTTTCCAGATTGAACACTGAAGCTTTCTTT
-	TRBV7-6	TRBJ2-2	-	CASSSTGNTGELFF	TGTGCCAGCAGCTCGACAGGGAACACCGGGGAGCTGTTTTTT
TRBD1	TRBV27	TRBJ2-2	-	CASSQSGQGVNTGELFF	TGTGCCAGCAGTCAATCGGGACAGGGGGTTAACACCGGGGAGCTGTTTTTT
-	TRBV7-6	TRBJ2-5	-	CASSLFGTTQETQYF	TGTGCCAGCAGCTTATTTGGAACTACCCAAGAGACCCAGTACTTC
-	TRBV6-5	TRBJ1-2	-	CASRSTVISYGYTF	TGTGCCAGCAGGTCGACAGTCATTTCTTATGGCTACACCTTC
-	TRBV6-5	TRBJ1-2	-	CASSYYREGYTF	TGTGCCAGCAGTTACTACAGGGAGGGCTACACCTTC
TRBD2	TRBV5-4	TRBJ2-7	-	CASSLGPTRGEYEQYF	TGTGCCAGCAGCTTGGGGCCGACGCGGGGGGAGTACGAGCAGTACTTC
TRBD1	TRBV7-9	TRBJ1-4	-	CASSNPTGVVSTNEKLFF	TGTGCCAGCAGCAACCCTACAGGGGTAGTATCAACTAATGAAAAACTGTTTTTT